This entry concerns a single T cell receptor beta chain. The antigen is undetermined. This sample was included in a study of radiotherapy plus CTLA-4 blockade in lung cancer. In the study overall: Objective responses were recorded in more than 15% of patients, with disease control recorded in less than 40%. Study observations and caveats: There was expansion of tumor-derived TCR clones in blood after radiotherapy plus ipilimumab.

CDR3 size: 17 residues. From germline, CDR1 is MNHNS and CDR2 SASEGT. The junction had 6 bases not matched to a gene; V was cut back by 4 bases and J by 4 bases. Clones were read by immunoSEQ multiplex PCR, and TCRdb kept only the in-frame ones, dropping some. The sample includes about 59,000 clones, approximately 65% of them seen just once. Focal radiation and CTLA-4 blockade (ipilimumab) were tested in chemo-refractory metastatic non-small-cell lung cancer patients. This receptor was obtained from a human donor with non-small cell lung cancer whose response to radiotherapy plus ipilimumab could not be evaluated. The chain couples TRBV6-1 to TRBJ2-6, with 11 positions matching TRBD1. Sequenced material: peripheral blood, taken from a patient treated with radiotherapy plus ipilimumab. The CDR3 nucleotides are TGTGCCAGCAGTGGGGGACAGGGGGGATCGGGGGCCAACGTCCTGACTTTC. Translated, it gives CASSGGQGGSGANVLTF.